Listed here are 5 T cell receptor beta chains from one sample, sequenced in a study of T cell responses to AZD1222 COVID-19 vaccine (dated by TCRdb to about 2021). According to the study, the label for this sample's time point signals: baseline before first vaccination. Library method: the immunoSEQ multiplex PCR assay. This immuneACCESS table, as held by TCRdb, lists in-frame sequences with V and J called but not all clones. Of the missing ones, under half trace to an unresolved V gene in checked studies; the others have no known cause. Recorded for this sample are roughly 110,000 clones; roughly 92% of them occurred a single time. The ten largest make up 4% to 5.5% of the sample. The input for sequencing was peripheral blood, taken on day 0 of AZD1222 vaccination. The source of these receptors is an adult in good health.

The chain joins TRBV13 to TRBJ2-1; TRBD2 aligns across 10 bases. V lost 2 bases, J lost 5 bases, and 9 bases stayed unmatched. This CDR3 contains 17 residues. Germline loops: CDR1 PRHDT, CDR2 FYEKMQ (reference sequence). The CDR3 region is CASSLQGSGGPDNEQFF. In nucleotides, the CDR3 is TGTGCCAGCAGCTTACAAGGTAGCGGGGGGCCTGACAATGAGCAGTTCTTC. Filled out from reference TRBV13 and TRBJ2-1, the complete variable domain reads AAGVIQSPRHLIKEKRETATLKCYPIPRHDTVYWYQQGPGQDPQFLISFYEKMQSDKGSIPDRFSAQQFSDYHSELNMSSLELGDSALYFCASSLQGSGGPDNEQFFGPGTRLTVL.

V and J are TRBV24-1 and TRBJ1-3, with no clear D. The V and J ends lost 3 bases and 0 bases respectively, with 11 bases between them. The germline CDR1 and CDR2 sequences are KGHDR and SFDVKD. The CDR3 totals 16 residues. Here the CDR3 DNA reads TGTGCCACCAGTGATCCATCGCAGAGCTCTGGAAACACCATATATTTT. Translated, it gives CATSDPSQSSGNTIYF.

The chain joins TRBV28 to TRBJ2-7; no clear D gene. CDR3 length: 15 amino acids. Germline assignment: CDR1 MDHEN and CDR2 SYDVKM. Trimming shortened V by 3 bases and J by 1 base, and 13 bases separated the two germline ends. The CDR3 region has the DNA TGTGCCAGCAGTTTTCCCTTGGGCCTGTCCTACGAGCAGTACTTC. Translated, it gives CASSFPLGLSYEQYF.

The gene calls are TRBV6-2 or TRBV6-3 and TRBJ1-5, with D possibly TRBD1 on 6 matching bases. V shed 6 bases and J shed 2 bases, with 23 bases lying between them. The CDR3 totals 18 residues. The germline V gene has CDR1 MNHEY and CDR2 SVGEGT. CDR3 nucleotide sequence: TGTGCCAGCAGCCCTTCCCCTCGACAGGACAACGGCAATCAGCCCCAGCATTTT. Translation: CASSPSPRQDNGNQPQHF.

This chain joins TRBV7-9 and TRBJ1-4; D remains unclear. The CDR3 consists of 14 residues. Germline values: CDR1 SEHNR, CDR2 FQNEAQ (reference sequence). Trimming left V 5 bases short and J 8 bases short, with 15 bases between. CDR3 nucleotide sequence: TGTGCCAGCAGCCGGGCAGCATCGCAAGAAAAACTGTTTTTT. Translating it yields CASSRAASQEKLFF.